Listed below are T cell receptor beta chains from one sample, sequenced in a study of blood T cell repertoires in COVID-19. Using immunoSEQ multiplex PCR, the repertoire was profiled, and TCRdb retains in-frame clones only, with some absent. The repertoire has 200,000 or so clones, 88% of them found once; the top ten carry 18%. The material sequenced was peripheral blood. Receptor source: a man aged 50-60 years with COVID-19, enrolled during active disease. Both conserved end residues are part of each CDR3. D genes are given only for firm matches. Not all rows give a size; the values are once, few, many and, for expanded clones, a class.

abundance | j_gene | v_gene | d_gene | len | CDR3nt | CDR3aa
NA | TRBJ1-4 | TRBV15 | TRBD1 | 13 | TGTGCCACCGATGAGGGGACAGGGGAAAAACTGTTTTTT | CATDEGTGEKLFF
NA | TRBJ2-3 | TRBV18 | TRBD1 | 16 | TGTGCCAGCTCACCCCAGGGACAGGGGGTCGCAGATACGCAGTATTTT | CASSPQGQGVADTQYF
NA | TRBJ2-3 | TRBV7-8 | TRBD2 | 17 | TGTGCCAGCAGCTTTAGCGGGGGGGCCGGCGGCACAGATACGCAGTATTTT | CASSFSGGAGGTDTQYF
NA | TRBJ2-7 | TRBV9 | TRBD2 | 15 | TGTGCCAGCAGCGTAGGACCTAGCGGGGACTACGAGCAGTACTTC | CASSVGPSGDYEQYF
few | TRBJ2-1 | TRBV20-1 | TRBD2 | 15 | TGCAGTGCTAGTAGTCTAGCGGGTTCCTACAATGAGCAGTTCTTC | CSASSLAGSYNEQFF
NA | TRBJ2-2 | TRBV11-2 | NA | 15 | TGTGCCAGCAGTATTGTGGGGCAGAGCACCGGGGAGCTGTTTTTT | CASSIVGQSTGELFF
NA | TRBJ2-2 | TRBV6-5 | TRBD2 | 16 | TGTGCCAGCAGTTCCCTACAAGCGGGGCAGACCGGGGAGCTGTTTTTT | CASSSLQAGQTGELFF
NA | TRBJ1-6 | TRBV7-9 | NA | 13 | TGTGCCAGCAGCTTAGCGGGAGCTTCACCCCTCCACTTT | CASSLAGASPLHF
NA | TRBJ1-5 | TRBV18 | NA | 13 | TGTGCCAGCTCACCGGGAGAAGACCAGCCCCAGCATTTT | CASSPGEDQPQHF
NA | TRBJ1-4 | TRBV15 | TRBD1 | 13 | TGTGCCGCCCGGACAGGGAAGTCGGAAAAACTGTTTTTT | CAARTGKSEKLFF
NA | TRBJ2-1 | TRBV4-1 | NA | 17 | TGCGCCAGCAGCCGGCCGCGGGGGCGGGAAAGCAGTGATGAGCAGTTCTTC | CASSRPRGRESSDEQFF
NA | TRBJ1-5 | TRBV7-2 | NA | 15 | TGTGCCAGCGGGCTAGGAGGGGCTAGCAATCAGCCCCAGCATTTT | CASGLGGASNQPQHF
NA | TRBJ2-3 | TRBV4-1 | NA | 12 | TGCGCCAGCAGCCAAGCGGGGGTGACGCAGTATTTT | CASSQAGVTQYF
NA | TRBJ2-7 | TRBV23-1 | NA | 13 | TGCGCCAGCAGTCGCACCGGGACCTACGAGCAGTACTTC | CASSRTGTYEQYF
NA | TRBJ1-2 | TRBV25-1 | TRBD1 | 13 | TGTGCCAGCAGTGAGGACAGGGACTATGGCTACACCTTC | CASSEDRDYGYTF
NA | TRBJ2-3 | TRBV11-2 | NA | 18 | TGTGCCAGCAGCTTAGTCGTGGCTAGCTTGGTGGGCACAGATACGCAGTATTTT | CASSLVVASLVGTDTQYF
NA | TRBJ1-1 | TRBV28 | NA | 13 | TGTGCCAGCAGCAGGGAGGGTTTATCTGAAGCTTTCTTT | CASSREGLSEAFF
NA | TRBJ1-4 | TRBV6-5 | TRBD1 | 14 | TGTGCCAGCAGACGTAGGACAGGAGGTGAAAAACTGTTTTTT | CASRRRTGGEKLFF
NA | TRBJ2-5 | TRBV6-5 | TRBD1 | 15 | TGTGCCAGCAGTCGCGGACAGGGGGCGTGGGAGACCCAGTACTTC | CASSRGQGAWETQYF
NA | TRBJ2-1 | TRBV4-1 | NA | 15 | TGCGCCAGCAGCCAAGCATGGGGGGATTACAATGAGCAGTTCTTC | CASSQAWGDYNEQFF
NA | TRBJ2-7 | TRBV12-3/TRBV12-4 | NA | 13 | TGTGCCAGCAGTTTGACGGTAAGAGGTGAGCAGTACTTC | CASSLTVRGEQYF
NA | TRBJ1-2 | TRBV3-1/TRBV3-2 | NA | 14 | TGTGCCAGCAGCCAAGCCGGGAGAAACTATGGCTACACCTTC | CASSQAGRNYGYTF
NA | TRBJ2-2 | TRBV18 | TRBD1 | 16 | TGTGCCAGCTCACCAATGGGACAGCAGAACACCGGGGAGCTGTTTTTT | CASSPMGQQNTGELFF
NA | TRBJ1-1 | TRBV30 | NA | 14 | TGTGCCTGGAGTGTACAGGGAAGGAACACTGAAGCTTTCTTT | CAWSVQGRNTEAFF
NA | TRBJ2-5 | TRBV6-2/TRBV6-3 | NA | 15 | TGTGCCAGCAGTCAAAACGGGGGGCTTGGGGAGACCCAGTACTTC | CASSQNGGLGETQYF
NA | TRBJ2-1 | TRBV9 | TRBD1 | 15 | TGTGCCAGCAGCGTCGGACAGGGCTGGGGTAATGAGCAGTTCTTC | CASSVGQGWGNEQFF
NA | TRBJ2-2 | TRBV2 | TRBD2 | 13 | TGTGCCAGCTCAGGACTAGCGACCGGGGAGCTGTTTTTT | CASSGLATGELFF
NA | TRBJ2-7 | TRBV28 | TRBD1 | 14 | TGTGCCAGCAGAACCGGGACAGGCTCCTACGAGCAGTACTTC | CASRTGTGSYEQYF
few | TRBJ2-2 | TRBV11-2 | NA | 17 | TGTGCCAGCAGCTTTTCTGGCAGGGTTTTTAACACCGGGGAGCTGTTTTTT | CASSFSGRVFNTGELFF
NA | TRBJ2-7 | TRBV18 | TRBD1 | 13 | TGTGCCAGCTCTGCCGCAGGGGGCTACGAGCAGTACTTC | CASSAAGGYEQYF
NA | TRBJ2-6 | TRBV15 | NA | 17 | TGTGCCACCAGCAGAAACCCCCAAGCCCCTGGGGCCAACGTCCTGACTTTC | CATSRNPQAPGANVLTF
NA | TRBJ2-2 | TRBV23-1 | TRBD2 | 18 | TGCGCCAGCAGTCAATCTAATCTGCGCGGGAGGGCCGGCGGGGAGCTGTTTTTT | CASSQSNLRGRAGGELFF
NA | TRBJ2-7 | TRBV12-3/TRBV12-4 | NA | 13 | TGTGCCAGCAGTACTAACTCGATCTCCGAGCAGTACTTC | CASSTNSISEQYF
NA | TRBJ1-2 | TRBV9 | TRBD1 | 14 | TGTGCCAGCAGTTTTGGACAGGAGGGTTATGGCTACACCTTC | CASSFGQEGYGYTF
NA | TRBJ2-1 | TRBV7-9 | TRBD2 | 18 | TGTGCCAGCAGCTTAGTCTTTCGGGAGGGAGCGGCACACGATGAGCAGTTCTTC | CASSLVFREGAAHDEQFF
few | TRBJ2-5 | TRBV21-1 | NA | 15 | TGTGCCAGCAGCCGGGACTGTCCTGGGGCAGAGACCCAGTACTTC | CASSRDCPGAETQYF
NA | TRBJ2-5 | TRBV19 | TRBD2 | 17 | TGTGCCAGTAGTCCAACACTAGCGGGAGAAATTCAAGAGACCCAGTACTTC | CASSPTLAGEIQETQYF
NA | TRBJ1-2 | TRBV4-3 | NA | 15 | TGCGCCAGCAGCCAAGATCTGTCAGGGTCCTATGGCTACACCTTC | CASSQDLSGSYGYTF
NA | TRBJ2-7 | TRBV10-3 | NA | 15 | TGTGCCATCAGTCCTACAGGGATTCCCTCCTACGAGCAGTACTTC | CAISPTGIPSYEQYF
NA | TRBJ2-7 | TRBV29-1 | NA | 14 | TGCAGCGTCGCTTCCGGGACACTATCCTACGAGCAGTACTTC | CSVASGTLSYEQYF
few | TRBJ2-7 | TRBV6-6 | TRBD2 | 15 | TGTGCCAGCAGTAAAAGGACTAGCGGGAACTACGAGCAGTACTTC | CASSKRTSGNYEQYF
few | TRBJ1-3 | TRBV19 | TRBD1 | 15 | TGTGCCAGTAGTACCTCGACAGGGAAGGCAAACACCATATATTTT | CASSTSTGKANTIYF
NA | TRBJ1-1 | TRBV9 | NA | 15 | TGTGCCAGCAGCGCCACCGGGGGAGGGCCCACTGAAGCTTTCTTT | CASSATGGGPTEAFF
NA | TRBJ1-1 | TRBV6-2/TRBV6-3 | NA | 14 | TGTGCCAGCAGTTCACAGGTCCCGAACACTGAAGCTTTCTTT | CASSSQVPNTEAFF
NA | TRBJ1-5 | TRBV6-1 | NA | 15 | TGTGCCAGCAGTGAATACTATTATAGCAATCAGCCCCAGCATTTT | CASSEYYYSNQPQHF
NA | TRBJ2-7 | TRBV9 | TRBD2 | 17 | TGTGCCAGCAGCGTGGGGCTAGCGGGAGGGAGCTCCTACGAGCAGTACTTC | CASSVGLAGGSSYEQYF
NA | TRBJ2-6 | TRBV11-3 | NA | 15 | TGTGCCAGCAGCCGAGGTGACTCTGGGGCCAACGTCCTGACTTTC | CASSRGDSGANVLTF
NA | TRBJ2-1 | TRBV27 | TRBD1 | 16 | TGTGCCAGCAGTTTAGTACGGGACAGGGGACGCAATGAGCAGTTCTTC | CASSLVRDRGRNEQFF
once | TRBJ2-7 | TRBV7-9 | TRBD1 | 14 | TGTGCCAGCAGCGGGGACAGCCAGTCCTACGAGCAGTACTTC | CASSGDSQSYEQYF
NA | TRBJ1-1 | TRBV6-6 | TRBD1 | 14 | TGTGCCAGCAGCATGACAGGGGAGAACACTGAAGCTTTCTTT | CASSMTGENTEAFF
NA | TRBJ2-3 | TRBV5-1 | TRBD1 | 15 | TGCGCCAGCAGCTATGGGACAGGCAATACCAATACGCAGTATTTT | CASSYGTGNTNTQYF
NA | TRBJ1-5 | TRBV5-1 | NA | 15 | TGCGCCAGCAGCTTGACGGGACTTGGCAATCAGCCCCAGCATTTT | CASSLTGLGNQPQHF
once | TRBJ2-7 | TRBV19 | TRBD2 | 15 | TGTGCCAGTAGTAACGGACTAGCGCCCGCCTACGAGCAGTACTTC | CASSNGLAPAYEQYF
NA | TRBJ1-4 | TRBV19 | NA | 15 | TGTGCCAGTAGGGGTGAGGGAAGGCCTAATGAAAAACTGTTTTTT | CASRGEGRPNEKLFF